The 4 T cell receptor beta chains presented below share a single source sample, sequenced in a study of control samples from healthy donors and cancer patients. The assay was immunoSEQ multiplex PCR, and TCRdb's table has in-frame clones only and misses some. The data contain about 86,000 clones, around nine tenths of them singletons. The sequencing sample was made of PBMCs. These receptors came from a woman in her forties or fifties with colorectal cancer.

CDR3 region: CASSQDRGTEAFF. CDR3 bases: TGCGCCAGCAGCCAAGATCGGGGTACTGAAGCTTTCTTT. The J gene is TRBJ1-1, the V gene TRBV4-1; no firm D call. CDR1 and CDR2 from the germline V gene are MGHRA and YSYEKL. Trimming left V 0 bases short and J 5 bases short, with 7 bases between. This CDR3 region has 13 residues.

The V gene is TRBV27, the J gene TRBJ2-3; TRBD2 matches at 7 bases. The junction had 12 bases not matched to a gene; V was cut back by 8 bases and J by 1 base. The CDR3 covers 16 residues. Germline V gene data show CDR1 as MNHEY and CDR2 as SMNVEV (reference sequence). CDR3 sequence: CASRVFLAARTDTQYF. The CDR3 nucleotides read TGTGCCAGCCGAGTCTTCCTAGCGGCCCGCACAGATACGCAGTATTTT.

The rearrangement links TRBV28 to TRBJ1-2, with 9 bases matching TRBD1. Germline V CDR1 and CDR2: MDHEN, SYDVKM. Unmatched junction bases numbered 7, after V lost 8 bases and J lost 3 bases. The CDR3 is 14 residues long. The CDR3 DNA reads TGTGCCAGCGGACAGGGGAATCTGGACTATGGCTACACCTTC. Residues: CASGQGNLDYGYTF.

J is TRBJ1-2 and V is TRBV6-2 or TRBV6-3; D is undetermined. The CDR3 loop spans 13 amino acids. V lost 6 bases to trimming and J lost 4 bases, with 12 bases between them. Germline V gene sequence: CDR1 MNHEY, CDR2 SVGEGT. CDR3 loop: CASSLRQAYGYTF. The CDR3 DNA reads TGTGCCAGCAGCCTGCGACAAGCCTATGGCTACACCTTC.